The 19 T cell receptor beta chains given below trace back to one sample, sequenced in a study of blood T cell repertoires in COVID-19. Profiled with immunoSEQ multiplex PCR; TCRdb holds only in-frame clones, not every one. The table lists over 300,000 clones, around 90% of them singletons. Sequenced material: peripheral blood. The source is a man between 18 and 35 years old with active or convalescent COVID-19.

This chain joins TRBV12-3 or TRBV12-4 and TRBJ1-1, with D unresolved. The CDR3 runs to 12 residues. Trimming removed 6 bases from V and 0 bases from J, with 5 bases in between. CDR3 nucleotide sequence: TGTGCCAGCAGATCAGTGAACACTGAAGCTTTCTTT. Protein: CASRSVNTEAFF.

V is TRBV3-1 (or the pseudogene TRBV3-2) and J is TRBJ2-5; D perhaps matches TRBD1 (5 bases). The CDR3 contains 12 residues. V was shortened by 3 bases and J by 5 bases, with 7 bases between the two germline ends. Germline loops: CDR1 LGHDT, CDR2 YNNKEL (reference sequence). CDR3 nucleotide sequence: TGTGCCAGCAGCCAGGCAGGGGAGACCCAGTACTTC. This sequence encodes CASSQAGETQYF.

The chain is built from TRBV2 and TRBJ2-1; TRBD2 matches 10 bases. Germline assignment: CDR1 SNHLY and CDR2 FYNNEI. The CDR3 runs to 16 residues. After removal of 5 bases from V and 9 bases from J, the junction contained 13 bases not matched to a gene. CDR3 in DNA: TGTGCCAGCAGTTCCCTTAGCGGGGGGCCGCCAGCTGAGCAGTTCTTC. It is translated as CASSSLSGGPPAEQFF.

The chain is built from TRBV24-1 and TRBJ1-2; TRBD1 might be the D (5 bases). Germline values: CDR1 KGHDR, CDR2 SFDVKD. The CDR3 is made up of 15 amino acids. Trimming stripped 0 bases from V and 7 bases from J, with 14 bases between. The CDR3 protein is CATSDLGQGKGGYTF. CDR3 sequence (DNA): TGTGCCACCAGTGATTTGGGCCAGGGTAAGGGTGGCTACACCTTC.

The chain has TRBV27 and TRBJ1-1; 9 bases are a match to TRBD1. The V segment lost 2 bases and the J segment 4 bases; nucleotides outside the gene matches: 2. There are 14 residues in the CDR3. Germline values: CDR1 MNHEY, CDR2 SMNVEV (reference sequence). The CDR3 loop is CASSLTGGGTEAFF. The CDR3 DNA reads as TGTGCCAGCAGTTTAACAGGGGGCGGCACTGAAGCTTTCTTT.

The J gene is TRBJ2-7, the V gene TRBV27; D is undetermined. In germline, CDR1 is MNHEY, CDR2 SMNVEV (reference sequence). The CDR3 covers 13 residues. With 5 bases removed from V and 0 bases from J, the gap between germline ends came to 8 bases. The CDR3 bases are TGTGCCAGCAGTAATACAGTCTCCTACGAGCAGTACTTC. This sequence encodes CASSNTVSYEQYF.

The DNA for the CDR3 is TGTGCCAGCAGCACAACGACAGGGGGCTTATACGAGCAGTACTTC. It encodes CASSTTTGGLYEQYF. The chain carries TRBV9 and TRBJ2-7, with 10 bases lining up with TRBD1. Losses at the gene ends were 4 bases for V and 4 bases for J; bases not matched to a gene: 8. CDR3 size: 15 residues. CDR1 SGDLS and CDR2 YYNGEE come from the germline V gene.

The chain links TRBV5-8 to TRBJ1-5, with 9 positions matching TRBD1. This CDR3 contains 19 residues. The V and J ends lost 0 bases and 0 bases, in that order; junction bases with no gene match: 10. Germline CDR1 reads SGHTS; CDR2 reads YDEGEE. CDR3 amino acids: CASSLAPAGTGISNQPQHF. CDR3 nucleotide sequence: TGTGCCAGCAGCTTGGCTCCCGCCGGGACAGGGATTAGCAATCAGCCCCAGCATTTT.

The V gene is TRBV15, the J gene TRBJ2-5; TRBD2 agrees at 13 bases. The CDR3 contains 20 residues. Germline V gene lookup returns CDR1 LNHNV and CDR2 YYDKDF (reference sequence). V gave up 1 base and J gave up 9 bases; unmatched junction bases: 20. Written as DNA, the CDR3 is TGTGCCACCAGCAGAGTCCCGGGACTAGCGGGAACCTCGGTAACCCCCCCCCAGTACTTC. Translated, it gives CATSRVPGLAGTSVTPPQYF.

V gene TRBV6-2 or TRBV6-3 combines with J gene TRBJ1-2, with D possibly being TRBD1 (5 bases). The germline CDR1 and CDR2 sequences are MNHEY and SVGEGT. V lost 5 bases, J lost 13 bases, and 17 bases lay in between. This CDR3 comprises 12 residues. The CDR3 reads CASSRDYSRGTF. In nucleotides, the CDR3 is TGTGCCAGCAGTCGGGACTACTCTCGGGGCACCTTC.

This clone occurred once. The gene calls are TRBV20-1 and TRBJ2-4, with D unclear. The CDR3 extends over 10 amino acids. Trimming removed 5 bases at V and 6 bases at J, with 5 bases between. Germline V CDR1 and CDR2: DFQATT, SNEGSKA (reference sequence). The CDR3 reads CSAPLNIQYF. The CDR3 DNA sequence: TGCAGTGCTCCTCTAAACATTCAGTACTTC.

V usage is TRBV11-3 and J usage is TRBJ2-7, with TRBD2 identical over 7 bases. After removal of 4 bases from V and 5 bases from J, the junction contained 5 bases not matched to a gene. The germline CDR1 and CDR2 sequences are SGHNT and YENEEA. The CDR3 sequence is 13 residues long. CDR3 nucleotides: TGTGCCAGCAGCTCAACTAGCGTCGACGAGCAGTACTTC. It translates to CASSSTSVDEQYF.

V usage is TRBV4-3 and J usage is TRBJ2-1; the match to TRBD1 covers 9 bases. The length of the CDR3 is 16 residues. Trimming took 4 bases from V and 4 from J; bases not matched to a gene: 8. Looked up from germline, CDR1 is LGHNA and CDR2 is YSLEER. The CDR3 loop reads CASSPSPGQGYNEQFF. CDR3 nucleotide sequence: TGCGCCAGCAGCCCATCTCCCGGACAGGGGTACAATGAGCAGTTCTTC.

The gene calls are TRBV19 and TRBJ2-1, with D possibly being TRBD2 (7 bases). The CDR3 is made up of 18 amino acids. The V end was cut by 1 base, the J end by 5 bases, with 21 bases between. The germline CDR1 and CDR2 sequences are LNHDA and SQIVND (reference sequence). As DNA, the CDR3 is TGTGCCAGTAGTATAGTATTTATAGGGGGGGCGATGGACAATGAGCAGTTCTTC. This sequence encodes CASSIVFIGGAMDNEQFF. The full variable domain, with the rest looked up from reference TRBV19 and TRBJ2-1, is DGGITQSPKYLFRKEGQNVTLSCEQNLNHDAMYWYRQDPGQGLRLIYYSQIVNDFQKGDIAEGYSVSREKKESFPLTVTSAQKNPTAFYLCASSIVFIGGAMDNEQFFGPGTRLTVL.

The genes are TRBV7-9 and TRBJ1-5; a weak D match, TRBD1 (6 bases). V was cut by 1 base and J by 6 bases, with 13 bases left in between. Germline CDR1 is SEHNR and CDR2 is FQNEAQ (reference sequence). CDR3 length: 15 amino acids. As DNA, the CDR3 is TGTGCCAGCAGCTTAGGAGCAGGGGCTGGTCAGCCCCAGCATTTT. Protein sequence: CASSLGAGAGQPQHF.

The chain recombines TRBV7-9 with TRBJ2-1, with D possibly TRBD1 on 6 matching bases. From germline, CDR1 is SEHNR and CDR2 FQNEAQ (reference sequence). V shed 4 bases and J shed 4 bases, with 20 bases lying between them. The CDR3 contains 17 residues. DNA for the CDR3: TGTGCCAGCAGCTCCGCTAGCCGGGACACAATTTACAATGAGCAGTTCTTC. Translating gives CASSSASRDTIYNEQFF.

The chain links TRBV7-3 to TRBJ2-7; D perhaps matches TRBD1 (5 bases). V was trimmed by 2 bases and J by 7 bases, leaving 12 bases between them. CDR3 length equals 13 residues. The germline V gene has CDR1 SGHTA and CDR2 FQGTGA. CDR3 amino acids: CASSLRPDKEQYF. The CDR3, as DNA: TGTGCCAGCAGCTTACGCCCGGACAAGGAGCAGTACTTC.

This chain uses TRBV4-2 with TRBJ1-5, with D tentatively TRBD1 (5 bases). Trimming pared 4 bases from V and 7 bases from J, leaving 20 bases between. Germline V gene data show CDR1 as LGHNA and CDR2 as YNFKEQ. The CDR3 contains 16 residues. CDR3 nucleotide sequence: TGTGCCAGCAGCCCAACTCGCAGGGAAGAAAGCCAGCCCCAGCATTTT. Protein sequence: CASSPTRREESQPQHF.

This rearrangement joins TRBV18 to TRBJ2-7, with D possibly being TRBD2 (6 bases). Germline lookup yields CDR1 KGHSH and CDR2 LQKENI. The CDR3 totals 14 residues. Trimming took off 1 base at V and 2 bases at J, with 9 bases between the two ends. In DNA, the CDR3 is TGTGCCAGCTCACCACTGGAGGGGACCTACGAGCAGTACTTC. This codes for CASSPLEGTYEQYF.